Given below is one T cell receptor beta chain in context. This clonotype was seen repeatedly, ten times or more. Its binding antigen is unknown. No qualities accompany the bases; no much larger clone lies one base away. Including cysteine and phenylalanine, the CDR3 has 16 amino acids. The kept DNA is CDR3 alone, 48 bases in frame from the first base. V is reduced by 3 bases and J by 2 bases, leaving a spacing of 11 bases between them. CDR1 and CDR2, per the germline V gene, are ENHRY and SYGVKD. Libraries were built with PCR. For sequencing, an Illumina HiSeq 4000 was employed. Preparation of bulk TCR libraries followed a previously described approach, with the TCR primers listed in Table S5. Total RNA was purified with the Qiagen AllPrep DNA/RNA kit. Before analysis, reads from multiple sequencing runs of one library were combined. In the authors' own workflow: Reads were retained only if their TCR constant sequence matched exactly, and those retained reads were trimmed to 150 nt and grouped according to their 12-nt molecular barcodes. Reads in each barcode group were sub-clustered using a 15% Levenshtein threshold, and a quality-weighted consensus sequence was built for each RNA molecule. Non-functional sequences were removed, as were lower-count sequences one edit away from another. Barcode sub-clusters with fewer than 20% of the maximum read count were removed, based on fitting two negative binomial distributions. Using fastp at Q25 and MiXCR, TCRdb reprocessed the public reads and kept productive beta chains. Under each unique CDR3 protein, matching rows form one entry showing the most common genes and DNA. The authors' filters were not applied to this entry. The sample table records around 86,000 distinct CDR3 sequences; over 15% of these occur just once. The ten most abundant clones make up around 0.8% of the sample.

Libraries of naive CD8 T cells were generated from about 21,000 to 970,000 sorted cells, with 10%, 30% or 50% of the purified RNA used. Naive CD8 T cells, defined as CD8+CD4-CCR7+CD45RA+, were FACS-sorted into RLT Plus buffer on a BD FACSAria II. Detection sensitivity was tested by spiking Jurkat RNA equal to roughly 9 TCR copies' worth into samples containing 20,000-1,000,000 naive CD8 T cells. Enrichment of CD8 T cells was done with RosetteSep CD8+ T Cell Enrichment Cocktail plus Ficoll-Paque, and ACK red cell lysis came afterward. The data originate from a study of molecular identifiers for immune sequencing clone quantification (dated by TCRdb to the late 2010s). Describing the broader study: For a replicate experiment, RNA from around 18,000 or 91,000 naive CD8 T cells was divided into five aliquots, and four of the five aliquots were sequenced. The study was a methods study using CD8 T cells to benchmark molecular-identifier clustering-based TCR repertoire sequencing (MIDCIRS) and TCR RNA copy counting.

The research as a whole found: Clones above 20 RNA copies held over 97% of molecules in CMV-specific effector cells but under 1% in naive cells. The naive libraries included spiked-in Jurkat TCR RNA (under eleven copies' worth), and this Jurkat TCR RNA is not part of the donor repertoire. The sizes of highly expanded clones could end up underestimated when identical TCR molecules share a barcode. When barcode sub-clustering was omitted, TCR diversity was inflated by chimeric consensus sequences, with chimeras reaching as high as 47%. Even against a background of approximately 1 million naive CD8 T cells, spiked-in Jurkat TCR RNA amounting to a single cell's worth was reported to be detectable. Around 2.9 recovered TCR RNA copies per cell were obtained by modeling, versus about 10 by digital PCR, implying a capture efficiency of about 30%.

The chain was built from TRBV10-3 and TRBJ1-6; TRBD1 could be the D gene, as 6 bases match. The sample comprised naive CD8+ T cells from blood, with Jurkat cell RNA spiked in. The meaning of the sample's cell subset or site label: FACS-sorted CD8+CD4-CCR7+CD45RA+ naive T cells. The TCR sequence derives from a human donor in good health. Some libraries in this study had Jurkat cell RNA spiked in. In nucleotide form, the sequence is TGTGCCATCAGTGATAGGGACACCGCCTATAATTCACCCCTCCACTTT. Translated, this gives CAISDRDTAYNSPLHF.